This T cell receptor (beta chain) appears in the sequencing data of a study of Ad26.COV2.S vaccination and SARS-CoV-2 variants. Here immunoSEQ multiplex PCR was the method, and the copy in TCRdb shows in-frame clones only, minus some. The sample shows 380,000 or so clones, 88% of them seen only once. CDR1 is MNHEY, CDR2 SVGEGT, per germline. This CDR3 is built from 16 residues. V lost 2 bases to trimming and J lost 6 bases; unmatched junction nucleotides: 6. Treatment in this sample: around 19 received Ad26.COV2.S at low or high dose, single or two shots; roughly five received placebo; per-sample allocation not given. Sampling was done on day 63 after the first vaccine or placebo injection.

This material consisted of peripheral blood, taken in a trial of Ad26.COV2.S vaccine versus placebo. The receptor was derived from a person aged 18-65 years who received the Ad26.COV2.S COVID-19 vaccine or a placebo. This chain links TRBV6-2 or TRBV6-3 with TRBJ2-2, with 10 bases aligning to TRBD1. CDR3 sequence (DNA): TGTGCCAGCAGTTACATCGGGACAGGGGAAGCCGGGGAGCTGTTTTTT. Translated, it gives CASSYIGTGEAGELFF.